This T cell receptor beta chain was found in a study of radiotherapy plus CTLA-4 blockade in lung cancer. Assay: immunoSEQ multiplex PCR; the TCRdb copy retains only in-frame clones and omits some. Here the sample spans some 100,000 clones, approximately 84% being singletons. On this clone: Antigen unknown.

V lost 0 bases to trimming and J lost 8 bases; unmatched junction nucleotides: 15. CDR1 is SGDLS, CDR2 YYNGEE, per germline. CDR3 length equals 18 residues. The study, taken as a whole, reports: Response, reportedly, was best predicted by interferon-beta along with early blood T cell clone dynamics. In blood, TCR clones derived from the tumor expanded after radiotherapy plus ipilimumab.

The specimen comprised peripheral blood, sampled from a patient treated with radiotherapy plus ipilimumab. The J gene is TRBJ2-3, the V gene TRBV9; 10 nucleotides match TRBD2. This receptor was taken from a human donor with non-small cell lung cancer who had a partial response to radiotherapy plus ipilimumab. CDR3 DNA sequence: TGTGCCAGCAGCGTAGCCCCCGTTGGAGCGGGAGGGAGTAGTACGCAGTATTTT. It encodes CASSVAPVGAGGSSTQYF.